This T cell receptor (beta chain) was sequenced during a study of T cell changes during pregnancy in multiple sclerosis. The method was immunoSEQ multiplex PCR; TCRdb's version includes in-frame clones alone and lacks a portion of them. The repertoire consists of approximately 88,000 clones, with 85% to 95% occurring once and the leading ten covering about 4.5%. From germline, CDR1 is SEHNR and CDR2 FQNEAQ (reference sequence). This CDR3 has 15 residues. V was pared by 0 bases and J by 0 bases, with 6 bases between. J is TRBJ1-3 and V is TRBV7-9; D gene ambiguous. The source of this sequence is a female donor with multiple sclerosis, enrolled in a pregnancy study. The material sequenced was peripheral blood, taken in the first trimester of pregnancy. The DNA of the CDR3 is TGTGCCAGCAGCTTAGCCAGGCGCTCTGGAAACACCATATATTTT. Protein: CASSLARRSGNTIYF.